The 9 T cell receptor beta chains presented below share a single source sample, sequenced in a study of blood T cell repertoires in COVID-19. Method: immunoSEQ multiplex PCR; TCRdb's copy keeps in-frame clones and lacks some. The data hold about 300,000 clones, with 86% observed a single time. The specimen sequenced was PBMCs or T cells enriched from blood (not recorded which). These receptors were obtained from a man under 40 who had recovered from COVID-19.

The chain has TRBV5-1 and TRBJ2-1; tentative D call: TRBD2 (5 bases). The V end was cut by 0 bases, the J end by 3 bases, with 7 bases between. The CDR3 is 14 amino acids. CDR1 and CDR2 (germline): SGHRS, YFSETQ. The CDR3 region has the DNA TGCGCCAGCAGCTTGGAGGGAGTCTACAATGAGCAGTTCTTC. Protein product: CASSLEGVYNEQFF.

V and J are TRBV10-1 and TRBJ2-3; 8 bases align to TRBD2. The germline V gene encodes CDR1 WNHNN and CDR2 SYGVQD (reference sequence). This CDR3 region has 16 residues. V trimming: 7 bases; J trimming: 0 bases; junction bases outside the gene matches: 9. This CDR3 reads CASTQLAVTSTDTQYF. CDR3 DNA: TGCGCCAGCACACAACTAGCGGTCACTAGCACAGATACGCAGTATTTT.

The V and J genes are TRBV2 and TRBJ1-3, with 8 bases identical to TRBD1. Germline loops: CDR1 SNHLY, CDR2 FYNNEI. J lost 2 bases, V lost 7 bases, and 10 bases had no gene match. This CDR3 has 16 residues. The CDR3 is CASNPFTGGPGNTIYF. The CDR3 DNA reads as TGTGCCAGCAATCCGTTTACAGGGGGTCCTGGAAACACCATATATTTT.

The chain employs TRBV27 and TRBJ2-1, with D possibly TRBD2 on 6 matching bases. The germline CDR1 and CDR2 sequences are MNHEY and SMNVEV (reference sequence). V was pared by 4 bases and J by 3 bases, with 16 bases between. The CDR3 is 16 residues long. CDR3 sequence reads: CASSSPRDFGYNEQFF. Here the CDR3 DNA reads TGTGCCAGCAGTTCCCCAAGGGACTTTGGCTACAATGAGCAGTTCTTC.

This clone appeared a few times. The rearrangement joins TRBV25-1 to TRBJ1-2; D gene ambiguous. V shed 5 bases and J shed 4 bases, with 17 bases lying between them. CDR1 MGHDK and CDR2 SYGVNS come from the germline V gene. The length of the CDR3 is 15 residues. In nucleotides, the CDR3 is TGTGCCAGCAGTAGTTCTGAGGCAGTGATCTATGGCTACACCTTC. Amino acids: CASSSSEAVIYGYTF.

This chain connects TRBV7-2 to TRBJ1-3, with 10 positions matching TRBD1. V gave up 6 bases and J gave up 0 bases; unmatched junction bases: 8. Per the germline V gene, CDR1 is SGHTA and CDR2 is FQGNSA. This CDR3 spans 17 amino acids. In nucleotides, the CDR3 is TGTGCCAGCAGAACGACAGGGGGCTATCTCTCTGGAAACACCATATATTTT. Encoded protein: CASRTTGGYLSGNTIYF.

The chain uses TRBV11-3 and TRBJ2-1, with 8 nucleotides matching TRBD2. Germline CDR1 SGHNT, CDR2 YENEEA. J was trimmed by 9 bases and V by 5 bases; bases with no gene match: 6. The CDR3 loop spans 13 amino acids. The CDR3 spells CASSAIRGGEQFF. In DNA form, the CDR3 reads TGTGCCAGCAGCGCAATTCGGGGGGGTGAGCAGTTCTTC.

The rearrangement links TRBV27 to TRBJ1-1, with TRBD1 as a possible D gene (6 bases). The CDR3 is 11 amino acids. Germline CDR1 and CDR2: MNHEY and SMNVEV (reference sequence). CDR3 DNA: TGTGTATGGGGGCTGAACACTGAAGCTTTCTTT. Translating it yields CVWGLNTEAFF.

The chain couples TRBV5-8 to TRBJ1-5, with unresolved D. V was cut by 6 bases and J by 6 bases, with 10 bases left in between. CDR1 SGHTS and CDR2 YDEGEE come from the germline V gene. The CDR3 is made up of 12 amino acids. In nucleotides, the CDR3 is TGTGCCAGCACCCCCGAGGTTCAGCCCCAGCATTTT. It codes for CASTPEVQPQHF.